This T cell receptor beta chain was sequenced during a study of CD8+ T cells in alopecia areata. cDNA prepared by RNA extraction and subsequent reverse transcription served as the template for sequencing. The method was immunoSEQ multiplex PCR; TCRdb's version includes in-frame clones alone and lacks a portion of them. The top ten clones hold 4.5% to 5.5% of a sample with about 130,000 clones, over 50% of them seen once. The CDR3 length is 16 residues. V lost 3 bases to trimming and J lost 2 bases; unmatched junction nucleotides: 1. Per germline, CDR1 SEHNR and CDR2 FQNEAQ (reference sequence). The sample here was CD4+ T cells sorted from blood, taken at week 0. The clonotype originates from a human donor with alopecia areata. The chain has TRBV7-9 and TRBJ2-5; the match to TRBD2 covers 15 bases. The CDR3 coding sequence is TGTGCCAGCAGCTTGGGACTAGCGGGGGGTCAAGAGACCCAGTACTTC. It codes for CASSLGLAGGQETQYF. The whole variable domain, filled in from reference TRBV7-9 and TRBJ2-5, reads DTGVSQNPRHKITKRGQNVTFRCDPISEHNRLYWYRQTLGQGPEFLTYFQNEAQLEKSRLLSDRFSAERPKGSFSTLEIQRTEQGDSAMYLCASSLGLAGGQETQYFGPGTRLLVL.